This TCR beta chain was identified during a study of T cells in localized non-small cell lung cancer. Study conclusions and caveats: The greatest T cell clonality was found in uninvolved adjacent lung (higher than in tumor). Adjacent lung exhibited a median of about 50 among the 100 most abundant tumor clones.

Germline lookup yields CDR1 SNHLY and CDR2 FYNNEI. This CDR3 has 11 residues. Between the trimmed V and J ends, which lost 6 bases and 0 bases, there was a span of 3 bases. The table came from immunoSEQ multiplex PCR; TCRdb's copy has only in-frame clones and leaves some out. Of tens of thousands of clones detected, about 90% appear once; the ten largest clones hold over 15%. As concerns this clone: Its matching antigen is unknown.

The sequenced sample was peripheral blood mononuclear cells, obtained before any cancer treatment. The receptor's source is a man between 35 and 75 years old with stage III lung adenocarcinoma. J is TRBJ2-7 and V is TRBV2; D gene ambiguous. As DNA, the CDR3 is TGTGCCAGCAGGGTCTCCTACGAGCAGTACTTC. Translation gives CASRVSYEQYF.